Detailed here is one TCR beta chain. The target antigen is unknown. Sequencing was performed with immunoSEQ multiplex PCR; in TCRdb, only in-frame clones are kept and a portion is missing. The sample has 52,000 or so clones, around four fifths seen once; the top ten hold 2.8%. V shed 5 bases and J shed 3 bases, with 17 bases lying between them. The CDR3 consists of 15 residues. CDR1 and CDR2 (germline): SGHDT, YYEEEE. This sample is part of a study of OX40 agonist ivuxolimab in advanced cancers. Study-level background: Intravenous ivuxolimab at 0.01 to 10 mg/kg was given to patients every 2 weeks. The group had a mean age of about 60 years, ranged from about 20 to 79, and was approximately 81% male. Overall study results and limits: Compared with CD4+, CD8+ T cells on average had more expanded clones.

Blood draws occurred at baseline, cycle 4 day 1, and cycle 7 day 1. This chain connects TRBV5-6 to TRBJ2-5; perhaps TRBD1 as D (5 bases). The input for sequencing was CD4+ or CD8+ T cells sorted from blood, taken in a trial of the OX40 agonist ivuxolimab. The source is an adult with an advanced solid tumor such as melanoma, head and neck, liver or kidney cancer. CDR3 residues: CASSPIGGAEETQYF. The DNA for the CDR3 is TGTGCCAGCAGTCCAATTGGTGGGGCGGAAGAGACCCAGTACTTC.